This TCR beta chain was captured in a study of CD8 T cells in ankylosing spondylitis. Study-level findings and limits: Relatively scarce in peripheral blood, disease-linked clones were CD8+. Significant enrichment of disease-linked clones was reported in matched ankylosing spondylitis synovial fluid.

This clonotype was seen more than once but under ten times. Its antigen is unidentified. Researchers built TCR beta libraries using quantitative 5'-RACE with molecular barcodes. TCRdb re-called the 5' RACE reads with MiXCR, one entry per CDR3 protein. The table lists approximately 150,000 distinct CDR3 sequences, roughly 31% of them singletons. Sequencing was done on a sample of synovial fluid, either unsorted or a sorted T cell fraction (not recorded which). This TCR was recovered from a male donor with ankylosing spondylitis.

The CDR3 spells CASSLDGSTGELFF. CDR3 DNA: TGTGCCAGCAGCTTAGATGGGAGCACCGGGGAGCTGTTTTTT. The gene calls are TRBV11-3 and TRBJ2-2, with D possibly TRBD2 on 5 matching bases. CDR3 length: 14 amino acids. V gave up 0 bases and J gave up 4 bases, with 6 bases separating them. In germline, CDR1 is SGHNT, CDR2 YENEEA.